The next 18 T cell receptor beta chains were all read from a single sample in a study of CD8+ T cells in alopecia areata (dated by TCRdb to the late 2010s). Libraries were prepared through the immunoSEQ multiplex PCR assay. To provide template for TCR sequencing, every sample had RNA extracted and reverse transcribed into cDNA. TCRdb retrieved this table from immuneACCESS and kept in-frame rearrangements only. Not all clones are present; in checked studies, unresolved V genes account for under half, and no reason is known for the remainder. This sample gives fewer than 200,000 clones in total; roughly three fifths of them show up just once. The top ten hold roughly 12% of the sample. According to the study, the label for this sample's time point signals: roughly 24 weeks on oral tofacitinib. What this sample's treatment or condition label stands for: oral pan-JAK inhibitor, 5-10 mg twice daily. The material sequenced was CD8+ T cells sorted from blood, taken at week 24, from a patient treated with tofacitinib. The receptors come from a human donor with alopecia areata.

The V and J genes are TRBV19 and TRBJ1-5; possibly TRBD1 for D (5 bases). Germline assignment: CDR1 LNHDA and CDR2 SQIVND (reference sequence). Trimming left V 3 bases short and J 5 bases short, with 11 bases between. The CDR3 runs 14 residues. The CDR3 here is CASSMRGRHQPQHF. In DNA form, the CDR3 reads TGTGCCAGTAGTATGAGGGGCCGGCATCAGCCCCAGCATTTT.

CDR3 amino acids: CASIGISGNTIYF. The CDR3 nucleotides are TGTGCCAGCATAGGGATTTCTGGAAACACCATATATTTT. The chain has TRBV2 and TRBJ1-3; D is unresolved. The CDR3 loop spans 13 amino acids. Per germline, CDR1 SNHLY and CDR2 FYNNEI. Trimming cost V 7 bases and J 1 base, with 8 bases left between them.

This clone appeared a few times. The chain links TRBV29-1 to TRBJ2-5; 7 positions agree with TRBD1. The J segment lost 3 bases and the V segment lost 7 bases, leaving 8 bases of the junction unmatched. There are 13 residues in the CDR3. Germline lookup yields CDR1 SQVTM and CDR2 ANQGSEA. CDR3 in DNA: TGCAGCGCCGAGGGACAGCCCGAAGAGACCCAGTACTTC. Residues: CSAEGQPEETQYF.

This clone occurred once. The V gene is TRBV7-9, the J gene TRBJ2-2; 9 bases match TRBD1. Germline trimming cut 5 bases from V and 2 bases from J; bases unmatched to any gene: 6. The CDR3 spans 16 residues. CDR1 is SEHNR, CDR2 FQNEAQ, per germline (reference sequence). The CDR3 loop reads CASSPPGQGNTGELFF. The CDR3 bases are TGTGCCAGCAGCCCTCCGGGACAGGGCAACACCGGGGAGCTGTTTTTT. Full variable domain (outside the CDR3, taken from reference TRBV7-9 and TRBJ2-2): DTGVSQNPRHKITKRGQNVTFRCDPISEHNRLYWYRQTLGQGPEFLTYFQNEAQLEKSRLLSDRFSAERPKGSFSTLEIQRTEQGDSAMYLCASSPPGQGNTGELFFGEGSRLTVL.

The chain couples TRBV2 to TRBJ1-2, with D uncertain. CDR3 size: 12 residues. CDR1 and CDR2 from the germline V gene are SNHLY and FYNNEI. V was pared by 1 base and J by 3 bases, with 3 bases between. DNA of the CDR3: TGTGCCAGCAGTGAAGAATACTATGGCTACACCTTC. Encoded protein: CASSEEYYGYTF.

This clone was counted only a few times. CDR3 bases: TGCAGCGTTGAAGAGTGGGACACTGAAGCTTTCTTT. The encoded protein is CSVEEWDTEAFF. The chain combines TRBV29-1 with TRBJ1-1, with D uncertain. V shed 0 bases and J shed 3 bases, with 5 bases lying between them. The length of the CDR3 is 12 residues. CDR1 is SQVTM, CDR2 ANQGSEA, per germline.

The CDR3 reads CASSPAWGPSYEQYF. As DNA, the CDR3 is TGTGCCAGCAGCCCAGCCTGGGGGCCCTCCTACGAGCAGTACTTC. V usage is TRBV7-7 and J usage is TRBJ2-7, with D perhaps matching TRBD1 (6 bases). Germline CDR1 reads SSHAT; CDR2 reads FNYEAQ (reference sequence). The CDR3 is 15 amino acids. V was trimmed by 5 bases and J by 0 bases, leaving 14 bases between them.

J is TRBJ1-4 and V is TRBV7-9; the match to TRBD1 covers 7 bases. The CDR3 extends over 16 amino acids. Germline CDR1 is SEHNR and CDR2 is FQNEAQ (reference sequence). V lost 5 bases and J lost 2; bases outside the gene matches: 8. The CDR3 nucleotides are TGTGCCAGCAGCGTAGGGACAGTTTCCACTAATGAAAAACTGTTTTTT. Residues: CASSVGTVSTNEKLFF.

This clone occurred once. The DNA of the CDR3 is TGTGCCAGCAGCGGTGGCGGAGCTAACTATGGCTACACCTTC. This translates into CASSGGGANYGYTF. The V and J genes are TRBV9 and TRBJ1-2, with D unclear. The V gene's germline CDR1 is SGDLS and CDR2 YYNGEE. This CDR3 is built from 14 residues. Deletions cut 3 bases from V and 0 bases from J, with 9 bases between.

This clone came up once. This rearrangement joins TRBV2 to TRBJ2-1, with D perhaps TRBD2 (5 bases). The CDR3 totals 14 residues. The V and J ends lost 7 bases and 0 bases respectively, with 10 bases between them. Germline loops: CDR1 SNHLY, CDR2 FYNNEI. CDR3 nucleotide sequence: TGTGCCAGCATGCGGGTACTCTCCTACAATGAGCAGTTCTTC. Amino acids: CASMRVLSYNEQFF. The full variable domain, its missing parts supplied by reference TRBV2 and TRBJ2-1, is EPEVTQTPSHQVTQMGQEVILRCVPISNHLYFYWYRQILGQKVEFLVSFYNNEISEKSEIFDDQFSVERPDGSNFTLKIRSTKLEDSAMYFCASMRVLSYNEQFFGPGTRLTVL.

The CDR3 protein is CASTFGTELGNEQFF. Here the CDR3 DNA reads TGTGCCAGCACCTTCGGGACTGAGCTGGGCAATGAGCAGTTCTTC. J is TRBJ2-1 and V is TRBV5-4, with D possibly being TRBD2 (6 bases). Germline CDR1 and CDR2: SGHNT and YYREEE (reference sequence). The V gene lost 6 bases and the J gene lost 6 bases, with 19 bases spanning the gap. The CDR3 runs 15 residues.

J is TRBJ2-7 and V is TRBV29-1; 9 bases agree with TRBD1. From germline, CDR1 is SQVTM and CDR2 ANQGSEA. After removal of 1 base from V and 3 bases from J, the junction contained 7 bases not matched to a gene. The CDR3 runs to 15 residues. The CDR3 reads CSVEGGTGNFYEQYF. As DNA, the CDR3 is TGCAGCGTTGAAGGGGGGACAGGGAACTTCTACGAGCAGTACTTC.

The rearrangement links TRBV2 to TRBJ2-5; 10 bases agree with TRBD2. The CDR3 length is 16 residues. Germline V lookup: CDR1 SNHLY, CDR2 FYNNEI. V gave up 5 bases and J gave up 2 bases; unmatched junction bases: 8. This CDR3 reads CASSSGSGGHQETQYF. As DNA, the CDR3 is TGTGCCAGCAGTTCGGGTAGCGGGGGGCATCAAGAGACCCAGTACTTC.

This clone was observed a few times. CDR3 residues: CASHRGGEQYF. The CDR3 DNA is TGTGCCAGCCACAGGGGAGGGGAGCAGTACTTC. The gene calls are TRBV27 and TRBJ2-7; tentatively, D is TRBD1 or TRBD2 (7 bases each). V lost 8 bases and J 7 bases, leaving 12 bases between the germline ends. Germline V gene data show CDR1 as MNHEY and CDR2 as SMNVEV (reference sequence). The CDR3 covers 11 residues.

V gene TRBV27 combines with J gene TRBJ2-5, with TRBD1 matching over 8 bases. CDR3 length equals 14 residues. Germline V gene lookup returns CDR1 MNHEY and CDR2 SMNVEV (reference sequence). Trimming removed 6 bases from V and 4 bases from J; junction bases left unmatched: 7. The CDR3 sequence is CASSPTDRGETQYF. DNA of the CDR3: TGTGCCAGCAGCCCTACCGACAGGGGAGAGACCCAGTACTTC.

Only a few counts were recorded for this clone. The CDR3 DNA is TGTGCCAGCAGCTTTTACAGGGGTTCGGAGGGACAGCCCCAGCATTTT. It encodes CASSFYRGSEGQPQHF. This chain uses TRBV5-4 with TRBJ1-5; TRBD1 matches 7 bases. Unmatched junction bases numbered 12, after V lost 2 bases and J lost 7 bases. There are 16 residues in the CDR3. Germline CDR1 reads SGHNT; CDR2 reads YYREEE (reference sequence).

The chain has TRBV19 and TRBJ2-1; 9 bases are shared with TRBD2. The CDR3 is 15 amino acids. Germline loops: CDR1 LNHDA, CDR2 SQIVND (reference sequence). J was trimmed by 2 bases and V by 5 bases; bases with no gene match: 4. CDR3 region: CASSLAGPTYNEQFF. DNA of the CDR3: TGTGCCAGTAGTCTAGCGGGGCCTACCTACAATGAGCAGTTCTTC.

This clone was observed a handful of times. The chain links TRBV19 to TRBJ1-5; D perhaps matches TRBD1 (6 bases). Trimming cost V 6 bases and J 7 bases, with 13 bases left between them. This CDR3 has 13 residues. Germline V gene lookup returns CDR1 LNHDA and CDR2 SQIVND (reference sequence). CDR3 amino acids: CASRVDSTQPQHF. The CDR3 DNA is TGTGCCAGTAGGGTGGACAGCACGCAGCCCCAGCATTTT.